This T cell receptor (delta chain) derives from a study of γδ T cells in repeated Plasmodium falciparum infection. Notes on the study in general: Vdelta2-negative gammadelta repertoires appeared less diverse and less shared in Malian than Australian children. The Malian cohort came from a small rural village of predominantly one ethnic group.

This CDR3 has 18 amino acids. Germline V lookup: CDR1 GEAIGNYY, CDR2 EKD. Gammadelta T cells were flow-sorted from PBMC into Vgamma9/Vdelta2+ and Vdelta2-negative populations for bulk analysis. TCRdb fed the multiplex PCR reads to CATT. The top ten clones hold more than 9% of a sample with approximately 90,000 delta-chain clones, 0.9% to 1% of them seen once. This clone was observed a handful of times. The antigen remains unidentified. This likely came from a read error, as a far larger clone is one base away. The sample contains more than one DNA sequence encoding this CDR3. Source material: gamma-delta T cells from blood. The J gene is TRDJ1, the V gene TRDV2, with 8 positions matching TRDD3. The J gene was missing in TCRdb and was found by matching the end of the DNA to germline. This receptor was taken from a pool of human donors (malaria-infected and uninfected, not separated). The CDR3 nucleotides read TGTGCCTGTGACCTAATCAGTACTGGGGGCATATACACTGATAAACTCATCTTT. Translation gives CACDLISTGGIYTDKLIF.